The clone carrying this T cell receptor (beta chain) occurred a few times. Measured with immunoSEQ multiplex PCR; TCRdb has only the in-frame clones, and not every one. The data contain approximately 97,000 clones, 90% of them singletons. This entry is derived from a study of T cell changes during pregnancy in multiple sclerosis. CDR1 MGHDK and CDR2 SYGVNS come from the germline V gene. The CDR3 length is 14 residues. Trimming left V 1 base short and J 1 base short, with 7 bases between. Sequencing was performed on peripheral blood, taken in the second trimester of pregnancy. This chain joins TRBV25-1 and TRBJ1-1; D gene uncertain. This TCR came from a female donor in good health, enrolled as a control in a pregnancy study. Written as DNA, the CDR3 is TGTGCCAGCAGTGAATTGGAGGGGAACACTGAAGCTTTCTTT. Translating it yields CASSELEGNTEAFF.